These T cell receptor beta chains were read from a single sample in a study of blood T cell repertoires in COVID-19. Sequencing was performed with immunoSEQ multiplex PCR; in TCRdb, only in-frame clones are kept and a portion is missing. The sample includes about 59,000 clones, around four fifths of them seen just once. The specimen was peripheral blood. The receptors were gathered from a woman aged 50 to 60 with active or convalescent COVID-19. CDR3s include the opening cysteine and the closing phenylalanine or tryptophan. The D gene is left open where the match is weak. The listing skips clone size in some rows; elsewhere it reads once, few, many or a size class.

J gene	V gene	D gene	clone size	CDR3 DNA	CDR3 protein
TRBJ1-3	TRBV30	.	.	TGTGCCTGGAGTGTACTTCGGGGGGTAGGAAACACCATATATTTT	CAWSVLRGVGNTIYF
TRBJ2-7	TRBV5-1	.	.	TGCGCCAGCAGCGATGGGACTGCCGCCTACGAGCAGTACTTC	CASSDGTAAYEQYF
TRBJ1-2	TRBV12-3/TRBV12-4	TRBD1	.	TGTGCCAGCAGTGGACAGGGGGCAGAGGGCTACACCTTC	CASSGQGAEGYTF
TRBJ2-5	TRBV25-1	.	.	TGTGCCAGCAGTGAGCCCCGAGGCCGGGGCCAAGAGACCCAGTACTTC	CASSEPRGRGQETQYF
TRBJ2-2	TRBV9	.	few	TGTGCCAGCAGCCTTCAGACAGGGAACACCGGGGAGCTGTTTTTT	CASSLQTGNTGELFF
TRBJ2-2	TRBV29-1	.	.	TGCAGCGTTGTTGGAGGGAATGAGGTCACCGGGGAGCTGTTTTTT	CSVVGGNEVTGELFF
TRBJ2-1	TRBV19	TRBD2	once	TGTGCCAGTACCCTAGTCGGGCCTAGCGGATCCGCCTACAATGAGCAGTTCTTC	CASTLVGPSGSAYNEQFF
TRBJ2-5	TRBV11-3	.	.	TGTGCCAGCAGCTTAGGCGTGGCGGGAGAGACCCAGTACTTC	CASSLGVAGETQYF
TRBJ2-4	TRBV7-9	.	.	TGTGCCAGCAGCTTTGCAGGGAACGCCAAAAACATTCAGTACTTC	CASSFAGNAKNIQYF
TRBJ1-6	TRBV27	.	.	TGTGCCAGCAGTTCGGTCGGGGGCTCCTATAATTCACCCCTCCACTTT	CASSSVGGSYNSPLHF
TRBJ2-3	TRBV6-6	.	once	TGTGCCAGCAACCTGGGTCGCCAGACATCAGATACGCAGTATTTT	CASNLGRQTSDTQYF
TRBJ2-2	TRBV5-1	TRBD2	.	TGCGCCAGCAGTTTCCTCCGCGGGGGGAACGGGGAGCTGTTTTTT	CASSFLRGGNGELFF
TRBJ2-7	TRBV7-6	TRBD2	once	TGTGCCAGCAGCCCGCGGACTAGCGGAAGCTACGAGCAGTACTTC	CASSPRTSGSYEQYF
TRBJ2-1	TRBV7-8	TRBD2	.	TGTGCCAGCAGCTTAGTCCGGGAGGAGGATGAGCAGTTCTTC	CASSLVREEDEQFF
TRBJ2-1	TRBV20-1	TRBD2	once	TGCAGTGCTGGGACTAGCGGGAGGCCCTTCTTC	CSAGTSGRPFF
TRBJ1-4	TRBV5-1	.	once	TGCGCCAGCAGCTTGGAAAGTACAGTAAGAAAACTGTTTTTT	CASSLESTVRKLFF
TRBJ2-1	TRBV29-1	.	.	TGCAGCGTCTCCAGGGCGATCCGGAACAATGAGCAGTTCTTC	CSVSRAIRNNEQFF
TRBJ1-5	TRBV6-1	.	many	TGTGCCAGCAGTGAGTTCGGACTCAACAATCAGCCCCAGCATTTT	CASSEFGLNNQPQHF
TRBJ2-1	TRBV10-1	TRBD2	.	TGCGCCAGCAGCCTACTAGCGGGAGGGCCCGGGAATGAGCAGTTCTTC	CASSLLAGGPGNEQFF
TRBJ1-1	TRBV7-9	.	.	TGTGCCAGCAGCTTAAGTGAGGGTAGGGCTTTCTTT	CASSLSEGRAFF
TRBJ2-3	TRBV4-2	.	few	TGTGCCAGCAGCCAGGGGGCGGGAGCCGGAGATACGCAGTATTTT	CASSQGAGAGDTQYF
TRBJ2-1	TRBV6-4	TRBD2	.	TGTGCCAGCAGTGATAGGCGGACTAGCGCTTACAATGAGCAGTTCTTC	CASSDRRTSAYNEQFF
TRBJ2-3	TRBV5-1	.	.	TGCGCCAGCAGGGTGTACTCCACAGATACGCAGTATTTT	CASRVYSTDTQYF
TRBJ1-5	TRBV28	.	.	TGTGCCAGCAGACCTCCGGTTGCTCAGCCCCAGCATTTT	CASRPPVAQPQHF
TRBJ1-6	TRBV27	.	few	TGTGCCAGCAGTTTACCTTATTCACCCCTCCACTTT	CASSLPYSPLHF
TRBJ2-1	TRBV7-9	TRBD2	.	TGTGCCAGCAGCTTTGGACTAGCGGGAGCTCAGGAGCAGTTCTTC	CASSFGLAGAQEQFF
TRBJ1-3	TRBV24-1	TRBD1	few	TGTGCCACCAAACAGGGGGAGTCCTCTGGAAACACCATATATTTT	CATKQGESSGNTIYF
TRBJ2-3	TRBV9	.	few	TGTGCCAGCAACCGCGGGGGCACAGATACGCAGTATTTT	CASNRGGTDTQYF
TRBJ1-6	TRBV3-1/TRBV3-2	.	.	TGTGCCAGCAGCCCAAGTCGGGGGGGAATAAACTCACCCCTCCACTTT	CASSPSRGGINSPLHF
TRBJ2-1	TRBV20-1	TRBD2	.	TGCAGTGCTAGTTGGGCTAGCGGGAGTTACAATGAGCAGTTCTTC	CSASWASGSYNEQFF
TRBJ2-3	TRBV5-8	TRBD2	.	TGTGCCAGCAGCCCGGAGGGACTAGCGGGATCGGATACGCAGTATTTT	CASSPEGLAGSDTQYF
TRBJ1-5	TRBV27	.	.	TGTGCCAGCAGCCCTACGGAAGGACTCAATCAGCCCCAGCATTTT	CASSPTEGLNQPQHF
TRBJ2-5	TRBV7-9	TRBD2	.	TGTGCCAGCAGCCCTCGGACTAGCGGGGAGACCCAGTACTTC	CASSPRTSGETQYF
TRBJ1-1	TRBV5-1	TRBD1	.	TGCGCCAGCAGCTTGGCTTGGGTTCGGACTGGAGCCGAAAAGACAGGGGCTGAAGCTTTCTTT	CASSLAWVRTGAEKTGAEAFF
TRBJ2-1	TRBV5-1	TRBD2	.	TGCGCCAGCATGACAGTTGCGGGAGGGGTAGGCTCCTACAATGAGCAGTTCTTC	CASMTVAGGVGSYNEQFF
TRBJ2-1	TRBV5-6	.	.	TGTGCCAGCAGCTTGGTAAGCGGCCCCTACAATGAGCAGTTCTTC	CASSLVSGPYNEQFF
TRBJ2-3	TRBV7-8	TRBD2	few	TGTGCCAGCAGCTCACTAGCGGGCAGCACAGATACGCAGTATTTT	CASSSLAGSTDTQYF
TRBJ1-5	TRBV2	.	.	TGTGCCAGCAGTGAGAGGCAGGGTGGCAATCAGCCCCAGCATTTT	CASSERQGGNQPQHF
TRBJ2-1	TRBV20-1	TRBD2	.	TGCAGTGCTAGTTTGGCGGGAGGGGGCGACTACAATGAGCAGTTCTTC	CSASLAGGGDYNEQFF
TRBJ2-7	TRBV28	.	.	TGTGCCAGCGGGTTCCAGGGATACGAGCAGTACTTC	CASGFQGYEQYF
TRBJ1-3	TRBV7-8	.	once	TGTGCCAGCAGCTCCCTGGTGGGGGGAACGGCTGGAAACACCATATATTTT	CASSSLVGGTAGNTIYF
TRBJ2-7	TRBV3-1/TRBV3-2	TRBD1	.	TGTGCCAGCAGCCAAGCCGACAGGGTCGGGGAGCAGTACTTC	CASSQADRVGEQYF
TRBJ2-1	TRBV14	.	.	TGTGCCAGCAGCACGACAACTTTGCAGTTCTTC	CASSTTTLQFF
TRBJ1-4	TRBV2	.	.	TGTGCCAGCAGTGAGGTCGGGGGAGCTAATGAAAAACTGTTTTTT	CASSEVGGANEKLFF
TRBJ2-2	TRBV6-5	.	.	TGTGCCAGCAGGTCCACGGGAGTCGCCGGGGAGCTGTTTTTT	CASRSTGVAGELFF
TRBJ1-4	TRBV19	TRBD1	.	TGTGCCAGTAGTACCCTTTTGGGACAGCTTAATGAAAAACTGTTTTTT	CASSTLLGQLNEKLFF
TRBJ2-1	TRBV19	TRBD2	medium-sized	TGTGCCAGTAGTATAGGAGGAGGACTAGCGATAAATGAGCAGTTCTTC	CASSIGGGLAINEQFF
TRBJ2-1	TRBV18	TRBD2	.	TGTGCCAGCTCACCAGCGTCTAGCGGGGGGTCAGGGGAGCAGTTCTTC	CASSPASSGGSGEQFF
TRBJ1-1	TRBV19	TRBD1	.	TGTGCCTCCCACAGGGGAATGAACACTGAAGCTTTCTTT	CASHRGMNTEAFF
TRBJ2-3	TRBV6-5	TRBD1	.	TGTGCCAGCAGGAGGACAGGGGGCTCTGATACGCAGTATTTT	CASRRTGGSDTQYF
TRBJ2-3	TRBV5-6	TRBD1	.	TGTGCCAGCAGCTTAGGGACAGGGGGCACAGATACGCAGTATTTT	CASSLGTGGTDTQYF
TRBJ2-1	TRBV4-2	TRBD2	.	TGTGCCAGCAGGTCCGGGACTAGCGGGATGGTTGAGCAGTTCTTC	CASRSGTSGMVEQFF
TRBJ1-5	TRBV15	.	.	TGTGCCACCAGCAGCGTTCCGGAGAACGGCAATCAGCCCCAGCATTTT	CATSSVPENGNQPQHF
TRBJ2-7	TRBV4-1	TRBD1	.	TGCGCCAGCAGCCAGCGACAGGGGGCTTACGAGCAGTACTTC	CASSQRQGAYEQYF
TRBJ2-1	TRBV29-1	.	.	TGCAGCGGTGGCTGGGCTCGCTCCATGAATGAGCAGTTCTTC	CSGGWARSMNEQFF
TRBJ2-7	TRBV2	.	.	TGTGCCAGCAGTGAAGAGCGGGCTAGCTCCTACGAGCAGTACTTC	CASSEERASSYEQYF
TRBJ1-2	TRBV7-9	.	.	TGTGCCAGCAGCCCCGGGAGGGGTTCCTATGGCTACACCTTC	CASSPGRGSYGYTF
TRBJ2-5	TRBV21-1	.	once	TGTGCCAGCAGCGTTAAAGGCCACAGGGCCCAAGAGACCCAGTACTTC	CASSVKGHRAQETQYF